The 29 T cell receptor beta chains below all came from one sample that was sequenced in a study of beta chain features in type 1 diabetes. Regarding the study as a whole: A moderate, significant TCRB CDR3 shortening appeared in type 1 diabetes across four CD4+ subsets.

No antigen has been identified for these receptors. The sequenced template was cDNA made from the entire isolated RNA. The method was immunoSEQ multiplex PCR; TCRdb's version includes in-frame clones alone and lacks a portion of them. The data hold roughly 260,000 clones, with roughly 20% observed a single time. Material for sequencing was naive CD4+ T cells from blood. These receptors originate from a woman aged 40 to 49 with type 1 diabetes.

The gene calls are TRBV2 and TRBJ1-2; 7 bases are a match to TRBD1. Per germline, CDR1 SNHLY and CDR2 FYNNEI. The junction had 9 bases not matched to a gene; V was cut back by 5 bases and J by 3 bases. This CDR3 is built from 15 residues. CDR3 DNA sequence: TGTGCCAGCAGTACCCACAGGGGAGGTGACTATGGCTACACCTTC. Protein product: CASSTHRGGDYGYTF.

The chain carries TRBV7-2 and TRBJ1-6; 9 nucleotides match TRBD1. Trimming took 4 bases from V and 9 from J; bases not matched to a gene: 7. CDR3 length: 15 residues. Per the germline V gene, CDR1 is SGHTA and CDR2 is FQGNSA. In DNA, the CDR3 is TGTGCCAGCAGCTCGGACAGGGGAAGAGGTTCACCCCTCCACTTT. Protein sequence: CASSSDRGRGSPLHF.

The rearrangement joins TRBV7-8 to TRBJ1-5; D possibly corresponds to TRBD1 (5 bases). The CDR3 totals 14 residues. In germline, CDR1 is SGHVS, CDR2 FQNEAQ. The V end lost 10 bases, the J end lost 4 bases, and 17 bases lay between the germline ends. In DNA form, the CDR3 reads TGTGCCATTGGGGGGGGGAAACTAAATCAGCCCCAGCATTTT. This encodes CAIGGGKLNQPQHF.

The rearrangement uses TRBV11-1 and TRBJ2-1, with a tentative D call TRBD1 (5 bases). CDR1 and CDR2 from the germline V gene are SGHAT and FQDESV (reference sequence). The CDR3 spans 14 residues. Trimming removed 4 bases at V and 3 bases at J, with 10 bases between. The CDR3 here is CASSSRVFYNEQFF. The CDR3 region has the DNA TGTGCCAGCAGCTCCAGGGTGTTCTACAATGAGCAGTTCTTC.

The rearrangement links TRBV29-1 to TRBJ2-1; TRBD2 aligns across 16 bases. This CDR3 contains 18 residues. CDR1 is SQVTM, CDR2 ANQGSEA, per germline. V shed 4 bases and J 4 bases; nucleotides not matched to a gene: 10. The CDR3 protein is CSVVPGLAGGPGYNEQFF. The CDR3 DNA follows: TGCAGCGTTGTGCCGGGACTAGCGGGAGGGCCAGGGTACAATGAGCAGTTCTTC.

The CDR3 DNA reads TGTGCCAGCAGCGCCCGAAGACCGAGCGGCACAGATACGCAGTATTTT. Its translation: CASSARRPSGTDTQYF. The chain carries TRBV9 and TRBJ2-3; no definite D call. This CDR3 has 16 residues. CDR1 and CDR2 from the germline V gene are SGDLS and YYNGEE. Deletions cut 3 bases from V and 1 base from J, with 15 bases between.

V usage is TRBV5-4 and J usage is TRBJ2-1; D may be TRBD1 (6 bases). Trimming cost V 1 base and J 3 bases, with 11 bases left between them. The length of the CDR3 is 15 residues. The germline gives CDR1 SGHNT, CDR2 YYREEE (reference sequence). The chain's CDR3 is CASSLTRTDYNEQFF. The CDR3 region has the DNA TGTGCCAGCAGCTTGACCCGGACAGACTACAATGAGCAGTTCTTC. Together with reference TRBV5-4 and TRBJ2-1, the CDR3 gives the full variable domain: ETGVTQSPTHLIKTRGQQVTLRCSSQSGHNTVSWYQQALGQGPQFIFQYYREEENGRGNFPPRFSGLQFPNYSSELNVNALELDDSALYLCASSLTRTDYNEQFFGPGTRLTVL.

V usage is TRBV7-2 and J usage is TRBJ1-5, with D uncertain. The CDR3 length is 13 residues. Trimming removed 1 base from V and 4 bases from J, with 5 bases in between. Germline CDR1 reads SGHTA; CDR2 reads FQGNSA. CDR3 nucleotides: TGTGCCAGCAGCTTAGAGCTGAATCAGCCCCAGCATTTT. Translated: CASSLELNQPQHF.

The V and J genes are TRBV7-8 and TRBJ1-5; maybe TRBD1 (5 bases). Germline V gene sequence: CDR1 SGHVS, CDR2 FQNEAQ. The CDR3 has 12 residues. V lost 5 bases and J lost 9, with 11 bases in between. The CDR3 loop reads CASSPDQGPQHF. The CDR3 DNA sequence: TGTGCCAGCAGCCCCGATCAGGGGCCCCAGCATTTT.

V and J are TRBV28 and TRBJ1-1, with 8 bases fitting TRBD1. Germline V lookup: CDR1 MDHEN, CDR2 SYDVKM. The CDR3 is 15 amino acids. With 2 bases clipped from V and 1 base from J, the junction kept 3 bases outside the gene matches. The CDR3 DNA reads TGTGCCAGCAGTTTAGCCGGGACAGGGAACACTGAAGCTTTCTTT. Encoded protein: CASSLAGTGNTEAFF.

The rearrangement links TRBV2 to TRBJ2-1; TRBD2 agrees at 8 bases. CDR1 and CDR2 (germline): SNHLY, FYNNEI. The CDR3 consists of 13 residues. V dropped 8 bases and J dropped 2; count of bases not matched to a gene: 2. CDR3 sequence: CASVLAAYNEQFF. The CDR3 DNA reads as TGTGCCAGCGTACTAGCGGCCTACAATGAGCAGTTCTTC. Full variable domain (outside the CDR3, taken from reference TRBV2 and TRBJ2-1): EPEVTQTPSHQVTQMGQEVILRCVPISNHLYFYWYRQILGQKVEFLVSFYNNEISEKSEIFDDQFSVERPDGSNFTLKIRSTKLEDSAMYFCASVLAAYNEQFFGPGTRLTVL.

The V and J genes are TRBV18 and TRBJ2-3; D gene uncertain. This CDR3 spans 16 amino acids. Trimming left V 1 base short and J 0 bases short, with 11 bases between. CDR1 is KGHSH and CDR2 is LQKENI in the germline V gene. As DNA, the CDR3 is TGTGCCAGCTCACCACTCACAGCTACTAGCACAGATACGCAGTATTTT. Protein product: CASSPLTATSTDTQYF.

This clone came up a few times. Here the CDR3 DNA reads TGTGCCAGCAGCACCCGACAGCACTCCGATACGCAGTATTTT. Residues: CASSTRQHSDTQYF. The V and J genes are TRBV7-9 and TRBJ2-3; TRBD1 might be the D (5 bases). V gave up 5 bases and J gave up 6 bases, with 15 bases separating them. The germline gives CDR1 SEHNR, CDR2 FQNEAQ (reference sequence). There are 14 residues in the CDR3.

CDR3 protein: CASRYSHSHEQFF. Here the CDR3 DNA reads TGTGCCAGCCGATATTCCCATAGCCATGAGCAGTTCTTC. This sequence joins TRBV21-1 and TRBJ2-1; TRBD2 is taken as the D call from the table, unchecked against the DNA. TRBV21-1 constitutes a pseudogene. CDR3 length: 13 residues.

The chain uses TRBV4-3 and TRBJ2-3; 7 bases fit TRBD2. V shed 1 base and J 1 base; nucleotides not matched to a gene: 11. Germline CDR1 LGHNA, CDR2 YSLEER. The CDR3 loop spans 18 amino acids. CDR3 in amino acids: CASSQAGTGAGRTDTQYF. Here the CDR3 DNA reads TGCGCCAGCAGCCAAGCCGGGACCGGAGCGGGGCGCACAGATACGCAGTATTTT.

A few counts support this clone. J is TRBJ1-5 and V is TRBV4-2; possibly TRBD1 for D (5 bases). V gave up 1 base and J gave up 2 bases, with 21 bases separating them. The CDR3 is 19 amino acids. Looked up from germline, CDR1 is LGHNA and CDR2 is YNFKEQ. In DNA, the CDR3 is TGTGCCAGCAGCCAAGCGGACGGCGCAGGACCGGGGGGCAATCAGCCCCAGCATTTT. This encodes CASSQADGAGPGGNQPQHF.

The CDR3 DNA reads as TGTGCCAGCAGTCCACAGGGGGCAGGTTCACCCCTCCACTTT. Translation gives CASSPQGAGSPLHF. The V call is TRBV6-6, the J call TRBJ1-6, with 9 bases lining up with TRBD1. This CDR3 spans 14 amino acids. J lost 9 bases, V lost 5 bases, and 5 bases had no gene match. Germline values: CDR1 MNHNY, CDR2 SVGAGI (reference sequence).

In this sample, this clone turned up a few times. This chain uses TRBV7-9 with TRBJ1-2; TRBD1 aligns across 7 bases. J was trimmed by 5 bases and V by 3 bases; bases with no gene match: 6. Germline CDR1 and CDR2: SEHNR and FQNEAQ (reference sequence). This CDR3 is 14 amino acids long. The CDR3 sequence is CASSLGDSLYGYTF. The CDR3 nucleotides are TGTGCCAGCAGCTTGGGGGACAGCTTATATGGCTACACCTTC.

There are a few counts of this clone. The junction differs from germline at one of its ends, possibly a read error. DNA of the CDR3: TGTGCCAGCATCTTAGGACACCTTGATGGCACTGAAGCTTTCTTT. It encodes CASILGHLDGTEAFF. The genes are TRBV7-3 and TRBJ1-1, with D perhaps matching TRBD1 (5 bases). Per the germline V gene, CDR1 is SGHTA and CDR2 is FQGTGA. There are 15 residues in the CDR3.

The chain has TRBV30 and TRBJ2-7, with a tentative D call TRBD2 (6 bases). The CDR3 has 12 residues. V lost 3 bases to trimming and J lost 6 bases, with 12 bases between them. Per germline, CDR1 GTSNPN and CDR2 SVGIG (reference sequence). CDR3 DNA: TGTGCCTGGAGATCCCTAGCGAGCGAGCAGTACTTC. Its translation is CAWRSLASEQYF. Supplemented by reference TRBV30 and TRBJ2-7, the full variable domain reads SQTIHQWPATLVQPVGSPLSLECTVEGTSNPNLYWYRQAAGRGLQLLFYSVGIGQISSEVPQNLSASRPQDRQFILSSKKLLLSDSGFYLCAWRSLASEQYFGPGTRLTVT.

The rearrangement links TRBV15 to TRBJ1-2; D may be TRBD1 (6 bases). Trimming removed 1 base at V and 7 bases at J, with 7 bases between. The CDR3 is made up of 12 amino acids. The germline V gene encodes CDR1 LNHNV and CDR2 YYDKDF (reference sequence). The CDR3, as DNA: TGTGCCACCAGCAGAGCAGGGGTTGGCTACACCTTC. This codes for CATSRAGVGYTF.

The CDR3 DNA follows: TGTGCCAGCAGCCAAGATCTAGCGGTAAAAAACATTCAGTACTTC. Amino acids: CASSQDLAVKNIQYF. The chain joins TRBV4-2 to TRBJ2-4; 7 bases map to TRBD2. The CDR3 spans 15 residues. With V trimmed by 0 bases and J by 4 bases, 3 bases remained unmatched. Germline loops: CDR1 LGHNA, CDR2 YNFKEQ.

CDR3 in amino acids: CSAGAGETQYF. Here the CDR3 DNA reads TGCAGTGCTGGGGCTGGCGAGACCCAGTACTTC. J is TRBJ2-5 and V is TRBV20-1, with D possibly being TRBD1 (5 bases). CDR3 length equals 11 residues. V was cut by 5 bases and J by 5 bases, with 9 bases left in between. Per germline, CDR1 DFQATT and CDR2 SNEGSKA (reference sequence).

This clone was detected a few times. Here the CDR3 DNA reads TGTGCCAGCAGCACCTGGACAGAGAATGAAAAACTGTTTTTT. This sequence encodes CASSTWTENEKLFF. The chain carries TRBV6-5 and TRBJ1-4; tentative D call: TRBD1 (6 bases). Trimming stripped 6 bases from V and 5 bases from J, with 13 bases between. The CDR3 sequence is 14 residues long. Germline V lookup: CDR1 MNHEY, CDR2 SVGAGI.

The J gene is TRBJ2-5, the V gene TRBV7-9; D is unclear. The CDR3 contains 16 residues. Trimming left V 0 bases short and J 2 bases short, with 13 bases between. CDR1 is SEHNR and CDR2 is FQNEAQ in the germline V gene (reference sequence). Here the CDR3 reads CASSLAWRKEQETQYF. In DNA, the CDR3 is TGTGCCAGCAGCTTAGCTTGGCGGAAGGAACAAGAGACCCAGTACTTC.

J is TRBJ2-1 and V is TRBV2; TRBD2 matches 7 bases. The CDR3 length is 16 residues. Germline CDR1 SNHLY, CDR2 FYNNEI. With V trimmed by 7 bases and J by 4 bases, 13 bases remained unmatched. CDR3 nucleotides: TGTGCCAGCACCTCGGGAGGCGGGAGAGCTTACAATGAGCAGTTCTTC. Its translation: CASTSGGGRAYNEQFF.

This chain joins TRBV18 and TRBJ1-1; 9 nucleotides match TRBD1. Trimming removed 3 bases from V and 7 bases from J; junction bases left unmatched: 6. Germline lookup yields CDR1 KGHSH and CDR2 LQKENI. The CDR3 covers 14 residues. The CDR3 DNA follows: TGTGCCAGCTCACCTGGACAGGGGCCGGGTGAAGCTTTCTTT. Translation: CASSPGQGPGEAFF. The complete variable domain, with remaining parts taken from reference TRBV18 and TRBJ1-1, reads NAGVMQNPRHLVRRRGQEARLRCSPMKGHSHVYWYRQLPEEGLKFMVYLQKENIIDESGMPKERFSAEFPKEGPSILRIQQVVRGDSAAYFCASSPGQGPGEAFFGQGTRLTVV.

This chain links TRBV10-3 with TRBJ2-1; possible D gene TRBD2, 5 bases. The CDR3 is made up of 11 amino acids. V was cut by 6 bases and J by 8 bases, with 8 bases left in between. Germline assignment: CDR1 ENHRY and CDR2 SYGVKD. CDR3 loop: CAIRLEDEQFF. Written as DNA, the CDR3 is TGTGCCATCAGGTTGGAGGATGAGCAGTTCTTC.

The sample holds a few counts of this clone. The chain links TRBV7-9 to TRBJ2-7; 9 nucleotides line up with TRBD1. This CDR3 is built from 14 residues. Germline assignment: CDR1 SEHNR and CDR2 FQNEAQ (reference sequence). V trimming: 5 bases; J trimming: 5 bases; junction bases outside the gene matches: 7. The CDR3 DNA follows: TGTGCCAGCAGCCCCCGGACAGGGGTTGACGAGCAGTACTTC. This encodes CASSPRTGVDEQYF.